This T cell receptor (beta chain) came from a study of blood T cell repertoires in COVID-19. Study-wide background: Spain, Italy and the United States supplied samples that represented acute and convalescent COVID-19. From T cells, B-cell-depleted T cells, or PBMCs came the material, which was cDNA or gDNA.

In the original workflow: Cell counts per sample came from amplifying reference gene primers. Assay used: immunoSEQ multiplex PCR; TCRdb lists only in-frame clones, some missing. That table gives V, J and clone size, and the DNA gave D and trimming. The sample holds roughly 70,000 clones, about 85% seen once. The CDR3 length is 13 residues. Germline CDR1 reads MNHEY; CDR2 reads SVGEGT. Trimming shortened V by 5 bases and J by 7 bases, and 14 bases separated the two germline ends. The chain carries TRBV6-2 or TRBV6-3 and TRBJ2-5; tentative D call: TRBD1 (6 bases). Sequences were obtained from peripheral blood. The sequence derives from a man between 65 and 85 years old with active COVID-19. The CDR3 sequence is CASSQGGRGTQYF. The CDR3 DNA is TGTGCCAGCAGTCAAGGGGGAAGGGGGACCCAGTACTTC.